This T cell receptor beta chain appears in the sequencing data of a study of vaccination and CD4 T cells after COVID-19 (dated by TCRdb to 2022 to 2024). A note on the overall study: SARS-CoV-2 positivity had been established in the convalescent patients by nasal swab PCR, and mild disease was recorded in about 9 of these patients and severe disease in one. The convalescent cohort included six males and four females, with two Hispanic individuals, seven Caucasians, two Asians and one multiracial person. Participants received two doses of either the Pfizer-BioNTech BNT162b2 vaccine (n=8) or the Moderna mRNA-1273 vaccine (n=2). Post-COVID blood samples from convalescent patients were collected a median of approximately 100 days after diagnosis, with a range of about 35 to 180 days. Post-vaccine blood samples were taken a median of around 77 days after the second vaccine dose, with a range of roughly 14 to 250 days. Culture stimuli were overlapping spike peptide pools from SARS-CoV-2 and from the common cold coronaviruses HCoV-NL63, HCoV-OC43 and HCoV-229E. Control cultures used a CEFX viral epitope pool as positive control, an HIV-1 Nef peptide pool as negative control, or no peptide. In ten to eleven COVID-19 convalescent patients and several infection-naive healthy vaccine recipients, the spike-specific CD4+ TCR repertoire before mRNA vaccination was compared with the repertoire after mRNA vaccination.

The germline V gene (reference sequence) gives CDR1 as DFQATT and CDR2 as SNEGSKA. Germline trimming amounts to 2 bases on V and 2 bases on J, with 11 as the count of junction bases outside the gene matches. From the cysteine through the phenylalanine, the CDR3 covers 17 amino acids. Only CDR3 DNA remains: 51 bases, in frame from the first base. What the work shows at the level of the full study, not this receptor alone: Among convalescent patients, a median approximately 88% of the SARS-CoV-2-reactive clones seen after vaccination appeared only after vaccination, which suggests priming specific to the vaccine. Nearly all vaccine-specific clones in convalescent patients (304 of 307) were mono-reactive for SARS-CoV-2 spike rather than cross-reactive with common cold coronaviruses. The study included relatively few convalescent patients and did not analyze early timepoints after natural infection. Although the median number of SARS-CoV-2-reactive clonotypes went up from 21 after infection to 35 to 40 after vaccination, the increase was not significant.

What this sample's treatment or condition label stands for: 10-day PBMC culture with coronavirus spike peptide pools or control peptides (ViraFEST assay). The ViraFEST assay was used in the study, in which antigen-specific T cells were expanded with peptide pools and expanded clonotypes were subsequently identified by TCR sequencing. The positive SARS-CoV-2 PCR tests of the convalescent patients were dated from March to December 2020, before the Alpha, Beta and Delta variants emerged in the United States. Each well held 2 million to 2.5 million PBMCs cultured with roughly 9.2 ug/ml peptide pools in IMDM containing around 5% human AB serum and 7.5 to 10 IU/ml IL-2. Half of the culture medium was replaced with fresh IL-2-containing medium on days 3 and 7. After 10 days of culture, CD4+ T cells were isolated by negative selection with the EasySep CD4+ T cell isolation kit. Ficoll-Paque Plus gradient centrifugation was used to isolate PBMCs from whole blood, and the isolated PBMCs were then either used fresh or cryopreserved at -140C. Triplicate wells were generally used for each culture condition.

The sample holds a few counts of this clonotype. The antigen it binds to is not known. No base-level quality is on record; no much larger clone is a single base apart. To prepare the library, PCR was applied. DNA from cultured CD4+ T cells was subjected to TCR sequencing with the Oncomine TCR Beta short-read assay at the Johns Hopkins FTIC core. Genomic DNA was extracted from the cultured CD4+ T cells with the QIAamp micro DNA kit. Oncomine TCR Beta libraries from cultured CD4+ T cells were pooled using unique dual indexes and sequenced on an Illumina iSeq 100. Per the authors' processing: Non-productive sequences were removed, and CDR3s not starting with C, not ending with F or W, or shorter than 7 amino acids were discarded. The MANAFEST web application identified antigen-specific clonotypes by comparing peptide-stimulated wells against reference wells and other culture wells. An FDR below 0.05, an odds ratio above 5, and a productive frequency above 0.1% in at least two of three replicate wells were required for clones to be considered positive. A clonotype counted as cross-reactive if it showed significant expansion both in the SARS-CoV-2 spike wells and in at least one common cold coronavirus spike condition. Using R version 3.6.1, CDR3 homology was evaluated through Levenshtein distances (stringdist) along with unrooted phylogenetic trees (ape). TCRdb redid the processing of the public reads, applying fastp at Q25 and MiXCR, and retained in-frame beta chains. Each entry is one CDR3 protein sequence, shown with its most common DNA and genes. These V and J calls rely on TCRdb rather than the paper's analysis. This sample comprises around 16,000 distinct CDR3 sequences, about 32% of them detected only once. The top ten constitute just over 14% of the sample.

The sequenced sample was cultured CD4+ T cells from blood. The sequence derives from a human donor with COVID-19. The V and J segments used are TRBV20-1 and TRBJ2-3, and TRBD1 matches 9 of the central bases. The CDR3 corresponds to CSARPGPGTGTTDTQYF. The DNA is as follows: TGCAGTGCTAGACCTGGGCCGGGGACAGGGACCACAGATACGCAGTATTTT.